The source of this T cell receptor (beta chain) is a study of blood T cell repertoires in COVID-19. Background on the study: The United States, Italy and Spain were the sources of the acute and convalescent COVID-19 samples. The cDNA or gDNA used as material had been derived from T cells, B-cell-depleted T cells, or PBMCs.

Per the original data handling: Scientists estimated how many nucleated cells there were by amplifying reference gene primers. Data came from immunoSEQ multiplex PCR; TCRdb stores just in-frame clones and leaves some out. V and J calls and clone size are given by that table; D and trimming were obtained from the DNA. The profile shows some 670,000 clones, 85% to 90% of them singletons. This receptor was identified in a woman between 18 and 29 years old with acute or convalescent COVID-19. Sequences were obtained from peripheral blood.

The CDR3 DNA reads TGTGCCAGCAGCCACAGGGGGCGGAGGCTTGAAGCTTTCTTT. Residues: CASSHRGRRLEAFF. This chain connects TRBV7-2 to TRBJ1-1, with 9 bases that match TRBD1. The germline CDR1 and CDR2 sequences are SGHTA and FQGNSA. The CDR3 length is 14 residues. Trimming took 5 bases from V and 7 from J; bases not matched to a gene: 8. The full variable domain, rest sourced from reference TRBV7-2 and TRBJ1-1, is GAGVSQSPSNKVTEKGKDVELRCDPISGHTALYWYRQSLGQGLEFLIYFQGNSAPDKSGLPSDRFSAERTGGSVSTLTIQRTQQEDSAVYLCASSHRGRRLEAFFGQGTRLTVV.